This TCR beta chain was recorded in a study of CD8+CD57+ T cells in acquired aplastic anemia. This CDR3 spans 13 amino acids. V shed 5 bases and J shed 5 bases, with 13 bases lying between them. The germline CDR1 and CDR2 sequences are SGHVS and FQNEAQ. By flow cytometry, patients selected for sequencing had shown an expansion of CD8+CD57+ cells. CDR3 and TCR beta VDJ profiling relied on a genomic DNA template. Each CDR3 protein is one row after TCRdb ran MiXCR on the reads. The data hold about 95,000 distinct CDR3 sequences, with 55% to 75% observed a single time. This clonotype was seen more than once but under ten times.

The rearrangement joins TRBV7-8 to TRBJ2-7, with D possibly TRBD2 on 5 matching bases. The sequencing sample was made of sorted CD4+, CD8+, or CD8+CD57+ T cells (not recorded which) from PBMCs. The sequence came from a human donor with aplastic anemia. CDR3 DNA: TGTGCCAGCAGCCCCGGCCGGGGTGACGAGCAGTACTTC. It is translated as CASSPGRGDEQYF.